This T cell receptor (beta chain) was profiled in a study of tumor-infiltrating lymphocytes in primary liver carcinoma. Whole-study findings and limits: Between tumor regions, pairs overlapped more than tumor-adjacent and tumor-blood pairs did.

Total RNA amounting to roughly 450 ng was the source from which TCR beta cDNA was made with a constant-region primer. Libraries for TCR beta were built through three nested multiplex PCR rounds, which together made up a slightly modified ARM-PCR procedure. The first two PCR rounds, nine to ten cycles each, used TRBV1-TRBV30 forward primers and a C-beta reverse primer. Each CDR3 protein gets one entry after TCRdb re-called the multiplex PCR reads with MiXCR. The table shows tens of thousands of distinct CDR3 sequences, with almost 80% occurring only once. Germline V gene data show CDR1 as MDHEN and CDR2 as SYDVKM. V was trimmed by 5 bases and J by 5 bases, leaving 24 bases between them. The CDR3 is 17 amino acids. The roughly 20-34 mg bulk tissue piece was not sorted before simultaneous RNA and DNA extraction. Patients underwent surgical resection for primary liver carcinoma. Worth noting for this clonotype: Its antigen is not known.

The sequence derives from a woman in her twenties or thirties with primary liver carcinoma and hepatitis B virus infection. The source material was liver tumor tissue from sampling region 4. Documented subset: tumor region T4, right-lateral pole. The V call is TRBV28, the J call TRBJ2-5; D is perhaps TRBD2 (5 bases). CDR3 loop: CASSPRARTCLLETQYF. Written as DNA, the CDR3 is TGTGCCAGCAGTCCCCGGGCCCGGACTTGTCTCTTGGAGACCCAGTACTTC.